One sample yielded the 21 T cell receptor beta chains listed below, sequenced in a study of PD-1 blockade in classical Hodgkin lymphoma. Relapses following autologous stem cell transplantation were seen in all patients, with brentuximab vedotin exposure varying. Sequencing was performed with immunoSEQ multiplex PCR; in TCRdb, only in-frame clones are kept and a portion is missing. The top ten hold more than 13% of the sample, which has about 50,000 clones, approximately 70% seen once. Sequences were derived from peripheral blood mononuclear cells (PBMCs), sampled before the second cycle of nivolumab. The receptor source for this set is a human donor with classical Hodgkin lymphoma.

CDR3 in amino acids: CASASLAGGYNEQFF. The CDR3 nucleotides are TGTGCCAGCGCTTCACTAGCGGGGGGATACAATGAGCAGTTCTTC. V gene TRBV28 combines with J gene TRBJ2-1; 12 nucleotides line up with TRBD2. The CDR3 length is 15 residues. From germline, CDR1 is MDHEN and CDR2 SYDVKM. J gave up 4 bases and V 8 bases, and 6 bases lay outside the gene matches.

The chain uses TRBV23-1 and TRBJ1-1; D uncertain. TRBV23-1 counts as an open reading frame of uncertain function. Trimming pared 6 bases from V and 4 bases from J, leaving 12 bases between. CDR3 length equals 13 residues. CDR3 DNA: TGCGCCAGCAGCCAGGCACTGCCCACTGAAGCTTTCTTT. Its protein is CASSQALPTEAFF.

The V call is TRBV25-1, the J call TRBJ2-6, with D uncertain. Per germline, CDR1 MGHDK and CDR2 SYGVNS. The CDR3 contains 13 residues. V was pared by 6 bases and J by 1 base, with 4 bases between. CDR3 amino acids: CASRESGANVLTF. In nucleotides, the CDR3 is TGTGCCAGCAGGGAGTCTGGGGCCAACGTCCTGACTTTC. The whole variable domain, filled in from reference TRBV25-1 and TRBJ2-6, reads EADIYQTPRYLVIGTGKKITLECSQTMGHDKMYWYQQDPGMELHLIHYSYGVNSTEKGDLSSESTVSRIRTEHFPLTLESARPSHTSQYLCASRESGANVLTFGAGSRLTVL.

The CDR3 sequence is CASRPTGTGSSNQPQHF. DNA of the CDR3: TGTGCCAGTAGACCCACCGGGACGGGGTCCTCCAATCAGCCCCAGCATTTT. V and J are TRBV19 and TRBJ1-5; weak D call: TRBD1 (5 bases). V was trimmed by 6 bases and J by 3 bases, leaving 21 bases between them. The CDR3 is made up of 17 amino acids. Germline CDR1 LNHDA, CDR2 SQIVND (reference sequence).

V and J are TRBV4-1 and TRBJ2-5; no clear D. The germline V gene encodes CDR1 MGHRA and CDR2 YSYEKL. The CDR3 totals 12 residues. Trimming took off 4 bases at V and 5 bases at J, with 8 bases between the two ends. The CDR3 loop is CASSPYGETQYF. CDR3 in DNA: TGCGCCAGCAGCCCCTACGGGGAGACCCAGTACTTC.

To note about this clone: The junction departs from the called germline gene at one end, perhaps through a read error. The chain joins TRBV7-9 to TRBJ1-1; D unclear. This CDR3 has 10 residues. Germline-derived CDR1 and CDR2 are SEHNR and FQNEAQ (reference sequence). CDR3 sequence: CASSLAYHDF. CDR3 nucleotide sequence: TGTGCCAGCAGCTTAGCGTACCACGACTTT.

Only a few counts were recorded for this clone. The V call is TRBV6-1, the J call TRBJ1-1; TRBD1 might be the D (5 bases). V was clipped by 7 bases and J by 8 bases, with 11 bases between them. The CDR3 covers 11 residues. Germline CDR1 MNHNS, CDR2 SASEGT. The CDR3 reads CASTPGIEAFF. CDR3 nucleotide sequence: TGTGCCAGCACCCCAGGGATCGAAGCTTTCTTT.

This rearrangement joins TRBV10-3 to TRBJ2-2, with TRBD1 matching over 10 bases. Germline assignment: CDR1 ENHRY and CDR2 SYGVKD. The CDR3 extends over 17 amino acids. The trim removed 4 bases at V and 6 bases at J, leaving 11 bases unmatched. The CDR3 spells CAISANRQGAQAGELFF. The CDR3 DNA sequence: TGTGCCATCAGTGCGAACCGACAGGGGGCGCAAGCCGGGGAGCTGTTTTTT.

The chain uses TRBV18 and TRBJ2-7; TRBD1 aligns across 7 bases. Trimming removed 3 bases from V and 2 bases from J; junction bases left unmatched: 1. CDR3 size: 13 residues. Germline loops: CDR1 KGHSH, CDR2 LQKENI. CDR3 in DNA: TGTGCCAGCTCACCTACAGGGGCCTACGAGCAGTACTTC. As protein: CASSPTGAYEQYF.

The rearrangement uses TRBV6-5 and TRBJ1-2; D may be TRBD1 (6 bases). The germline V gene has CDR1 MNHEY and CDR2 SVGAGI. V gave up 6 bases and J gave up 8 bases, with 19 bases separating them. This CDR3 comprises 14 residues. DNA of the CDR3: TGTGCCAGCAGCTTTGCGGGGGCGACCTACGGCTACACCTTC. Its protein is CASSFAGATYGYTF.

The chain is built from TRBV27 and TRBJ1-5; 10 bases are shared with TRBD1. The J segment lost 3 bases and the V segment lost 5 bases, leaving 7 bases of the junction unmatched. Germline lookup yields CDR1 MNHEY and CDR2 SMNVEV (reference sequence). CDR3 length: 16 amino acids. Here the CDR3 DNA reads TGTGCCAGCAGTCCATCGGACAGGGGGAACAATCAGCCCCAGCATTTT. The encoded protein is CASSPSDRGNNQPQHF.

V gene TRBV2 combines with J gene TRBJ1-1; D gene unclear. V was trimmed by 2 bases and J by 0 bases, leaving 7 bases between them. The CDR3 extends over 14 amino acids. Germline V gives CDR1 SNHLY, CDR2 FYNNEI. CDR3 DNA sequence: TGTGCCAGCAGTGAAAACAGCATGAACACTGAAGCTTTCTTT. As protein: CASSENSMNTEAFF. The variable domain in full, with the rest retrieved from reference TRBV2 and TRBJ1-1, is EPEVTQTPSHQVTQMGQEVILRCVPISNHLYFYWYRQILGQKVEFLVSFYNNEISEKSEIFDDQFSVERPDGSNFTLKIRSTKLEDSAMYFCASSENSMNTEAFFGQGTRLTVV.

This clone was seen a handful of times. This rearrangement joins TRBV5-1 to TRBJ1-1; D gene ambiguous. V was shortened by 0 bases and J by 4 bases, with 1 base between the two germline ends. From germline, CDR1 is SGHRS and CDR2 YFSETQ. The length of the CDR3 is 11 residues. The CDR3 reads CASSLGTEAFF. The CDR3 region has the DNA TGCGCCAGCAGCTTGGGCACTGAAGCTTTCTTT.

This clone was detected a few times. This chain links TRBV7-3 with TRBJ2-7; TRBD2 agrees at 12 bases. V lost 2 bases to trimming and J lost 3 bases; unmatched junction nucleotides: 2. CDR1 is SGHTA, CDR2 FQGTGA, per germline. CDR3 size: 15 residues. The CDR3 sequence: CASSLGLAGIYEQYF. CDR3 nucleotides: TGTGCCAGCAGCTTAGGACTAGCGGGGATCTACGAGCAGTACTTC.

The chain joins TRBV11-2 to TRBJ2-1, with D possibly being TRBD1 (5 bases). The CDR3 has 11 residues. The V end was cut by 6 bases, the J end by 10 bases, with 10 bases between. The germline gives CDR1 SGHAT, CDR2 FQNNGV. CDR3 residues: CASRSYREQFF. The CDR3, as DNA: TGTGCCAGCAGGTCGTACAGGGAGCAGTTCTTC.

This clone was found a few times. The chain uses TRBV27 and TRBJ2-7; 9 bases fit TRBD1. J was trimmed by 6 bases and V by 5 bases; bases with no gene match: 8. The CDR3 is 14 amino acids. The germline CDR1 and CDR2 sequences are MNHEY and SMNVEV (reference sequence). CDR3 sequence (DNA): TGTGCCAGCAGTCACGGACAGGGGACGTTCGAGCAGTACTTC. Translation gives CASSHGQGTFEQYF.

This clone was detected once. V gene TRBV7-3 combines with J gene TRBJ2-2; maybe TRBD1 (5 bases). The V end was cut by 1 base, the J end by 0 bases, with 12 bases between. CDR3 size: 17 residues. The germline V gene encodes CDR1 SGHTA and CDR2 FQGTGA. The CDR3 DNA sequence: TGTGCCAGCAGCTTAATCTCCCAGGGCTCGAACACCGGGGAGCTGTTTTTT. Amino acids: CASSLISQGSNTGELFF.

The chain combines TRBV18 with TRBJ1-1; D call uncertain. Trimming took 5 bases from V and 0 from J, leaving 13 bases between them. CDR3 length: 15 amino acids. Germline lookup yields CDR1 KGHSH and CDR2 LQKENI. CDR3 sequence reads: CASSSLILMNTEAFF. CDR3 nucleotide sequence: TGTGCCAGCTCATCTCTAATTCTTATGAACACTGAAGCTTTCTTT.

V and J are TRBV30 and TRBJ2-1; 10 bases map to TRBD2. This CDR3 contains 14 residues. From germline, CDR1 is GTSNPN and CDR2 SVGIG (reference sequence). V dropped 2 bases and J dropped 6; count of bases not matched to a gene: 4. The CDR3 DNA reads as TGTGCCTGGAGTCGACTAGCGGGTGGCAATGAGCAGTTCTTC. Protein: CAWSRLAGGNEQFF.

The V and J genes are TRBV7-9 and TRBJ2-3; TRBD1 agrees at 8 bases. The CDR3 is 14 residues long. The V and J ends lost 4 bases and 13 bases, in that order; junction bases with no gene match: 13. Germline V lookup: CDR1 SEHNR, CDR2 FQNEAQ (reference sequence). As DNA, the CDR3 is TGTGCCAGCAGCTCTCGATTACTTACAGGGGGAGAGTATTTT. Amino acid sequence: CASSSRLLTGGEYF.

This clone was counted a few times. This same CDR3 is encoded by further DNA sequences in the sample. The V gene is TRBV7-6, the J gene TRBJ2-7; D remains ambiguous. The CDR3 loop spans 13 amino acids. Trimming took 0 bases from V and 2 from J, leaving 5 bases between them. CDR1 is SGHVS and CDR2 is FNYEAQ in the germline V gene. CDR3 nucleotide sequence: TGTGCCAGCAGCTTAGCGCCGACCTACGAGCAGTACTTC. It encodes CASSLAPTYEQYF. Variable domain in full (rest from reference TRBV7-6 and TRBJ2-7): GAGVSQSPRYKVTKRGQDVALRCDPISGHVSLYWYRQALGQGPEFLTYFNYEAQQDKSGLPNDRFSAERPEGSISTLTIQRTEQRDSAMYRCASSLAPTYEQYFGPGTRLTVT.